The clone carrying this T cell receptor (beta chain) occurred many times. The data belong to a study of breast tumors, draining lymph nodes, adjacent tissues. TCRdb called the multiplex PCR reads again in MiXCR, with one record for every CDR3 protein. This table holds fewer than 140,000 distinct CDR3 sequences, around 30% found once. Samples came from axillary lymph nodes draining the breast cancer. Sequenced: axillary lymph node tissue. The receptor was isolated from a female donor with breast cancer. Some clones in this sample may be carry-over from other donors' samples.

The CDR3 is CASSHRGGGYTF. CDR3 nucleotides: TGTGCCAGCAGCCACAGGGGAGGAGGCTACACCTTC. This chain uses TRBV25-1 with TRBJ1-2, with 7 positions matching TRBD1. CDR1 and CDR2 from the germline V gene are MGHDK and SYGVNS. This CDR3 spans 12 amino acids. Trimming at V came to 6 bases and at J to 8 bases, leaving 6 bases not matched to a gene.